The 25 T cell receptor beta chains reported below all come from one sample, sequenced in a study of cytomegalovirus exposure and HLA in healthy donors. It was with 60 Vbeta and 13 Jbeta primers that the PCR ran. Sequencing used immunoSEQ multiplex PCR; TCRdb keeps in-frame clones, though not all of them. The ten top clones account for 15%, within a sample of approximately 100,000 clones. The sequencing input was PBMCs. These receptors were collected from a man aged 50 to 59 in good health and CMV-seropositive.

The chain recombines TRBV6-5 with TRBJ2-1, with TRBD2 as a possible D gene (5 bases). Germline values: CDR1 MNHEY, CDR2 SVGAGI. V lost 2 bases to trimming and J lost 13 bases, with 18 bases between them. This CDR3 is 14 amino acids long. The CDR3 DNA is TGTGCCAGCAGTTACGGCGGGCTTGCGGACCCACAGTTCTTC. This sequence encodes CASSYGGLADPQFF.

The chain has TRBV30 and TRBJ2-1; 15 bases fit TRBD2. Germline V gene lookup returns CDR1 GTSNPN and CDR2 SVGIG (reference sequence). The CDR3 runs 14 residues. Trimming removed 7 bases from V and 6 bases from J; junction bases left unmatched: 4. CDR3 coding DNA: TGTGCCTCACAGGGACTAGCGGGAGGCAATGAGCAGTTCTTC. This encodes CASQGLAGGNEQFF.

V and J are TRBV4-3 and TRBJ2-7; 7 nucleotides line up with TRBD1. Unmatched junction bases numbered 15, after V lost 0 bases and J lost 4 bases. The CDR3 extends over 18 amino acids. CDR1 is LGHNA, CDR2 YSLEER, per germline. The CDR3 coding sequence is TGCGCCAGCAGCCAAGACCCCCAACAACCACTGACAGGGTACGAGCAGTACTTC. This encodes CASSQDPQQPLTGYEQYF.

Here the CDR3 reads CASSPGHENTEAFF. The CDR3 DNA sequence: TGTGCCAGCTCACCCGGACATGAGAACACTGAAGCTTTCTTT. The chain has TRBV18 and TRBJ1-1, with D possibly matching TRBD1 (5 bases). The CDR3 spans 14 residues. V lost 3 bases to trimming and J lost 1 base, with 9 bases between them. CDR1 KGHSH and CDR2 LQKENI come from the germline V gene.

The chain joins TRBV28 to TRBJ1-5; 9 nucleotides match TRBD1. The V gene end was trimmed by 2 bases and the J gene end by 0 bases; junction bases not matched to a gene: 5. Germline V CDR1 and CDR2: MDHEN, SYDVKM. The CDR3 contains 17 residues. CDR3 sequence reads: CASSLTGTGISNQPQHF. The CDR3 DNA reads as TGTGCCAGCAGTTTAACCGGGACAGGGATTAGCAATCAGCCCCAGCATTTT.

The V call is TRBV9, the J call TRBJ1-2; 8 positions match TRBD1. Germline loops: CDR1 SGDLS, CDR2 YYNGEE. V lost 3 bases and J lost 6; bases outside the gene matches: 10. The CDR3 covers 15 residues. The CDR3 reads CASSARTGLSNGYTF. The CDR3 nucleotides are TGTGCCAGCAGCGCTCGGACAGGGTTATCGAATGGCTACACCTTC.

The chain has TRBV6-5 and TRBJ1-5; 7 bases line up with TRBD1. CDR1 and CDR2 from the germline V gene are MNHEY and SVGAGI. This CDR3 is built from 15 residues. V lost 8 bases and J lost 0; bases outside the gene matches: 7. The CDR3 loop is CASGTDRYSNQPQHF. In nucleotides, the CDR3 is TGTGCCAGCGGAACGGACAGGTATAGCAATCAGCCCCAGCATTTT.

The chain is built from TRBV5-1 and TRBJ1-1, with TRBD1 identical over 8 bases. V shed 1 base, J shed 5 bases, and the junction held 7 bases outside the gene matches. CDR1 is SGHRS and CDR2 is YFSETQ in the germline V gene. CDR3 length: 15 residues. Here the CDR3 DNA reads TGCGCCAGCAGCTTGCTCGGGACAGGTGTTACTGAAGCTTTCTTT. Translated: CASSLLGTGVTEAFF.

The genes are TRBV27 and TRBJ1-4, with a possible D match to TRBD1 (6 bases). Germline CDR1 MNHEY, CDR2 SMNVEV (reference sequence). V shed 6 bases and J shed 10 bases, with 24 bases lying between them. This CDR3 contains 16 residues. The CDR3 DNA reads as TGTGCCAGCAGCCGTTTACAGGGTGGAGGAGATGTAAAACTGTTTTTT. Translated: CASSRLQGGGDVKLFF.

The gene calls are TRBV7-6 and TRBJ1-4; possible D gene TRBD1, 5 bases. The CDR3 extends over 16 amino acids. Trimming shortened V by 3 bases and J by 4 bases, and 15 bases separated the two germline ends. Germline assignment: CDR1 SGHVS and CDR2 FNYEAQ. The CDR3 DNA reads as TGTGCCAGCAGCTTTAACCAGGGTACCCTTAATGAAAAACTGTTTTTT. This sequence encodes CASSFNQGTLNEKLFF.

The chain employs TRBV10-3 and TRBJ1-2; TRBD1 matches at 9 bases. The germline V gene has CDR1 ENHRY and CDR2 SYGVKD. The V and J ends lost 10 bases and 4 bases, in that order; junction bases with no gene match: 16. The CDR3 is 16 residues long. As DNA, the CDR3 is TGTGCCACCCAGCAGGGCACTCTGACAGGGGGCTATGGCTACACCTTC. This encodes CATQQGTLTGGYGYTF.

This chain connects TRBV30 to TRBJ2-6; the D gene is possibly TRBD1 (6 bases). V was shortened by 4 bases and J by 4 bases, with 26 bases between the two germline ends. CDR1 and CDR2 (germline): GTSNPN, SVGIG (reference sequence). This CDR3 is 19 amino acids long. The chain's CDR3 is CAWKGASGAVARGANVLTF. The DNA for the CDR3 is TGTGCCTGGAAAGGAGCGTCAGGGGCAGTGGCCCGAGGGGCCAACGTCCTGACTTTC.

The V and J genes are TRBV30 and TRBJ2-5, with TRBD2 as a possible D gene (5 bases). The V and J ends lost 1 base and 2 bases respectively, with 20 bases between them. Germline CDR1 reads GTSNPN; CDR2 reads SVGIG (reference sequence). This CDR3 region has 17 residues. The CDR3 here is CAWSARPQLGVQETQYF. CDR3 bases: TGTGCCTGGAGTGCACGGCCCCAACTAGGTGTTCAAGAGACCCAGTACTTC.

The rearrangement joins TRBV30 to TRBJ2-7, with D possibly being TRBD1 (5 bases). There are 14 residues in the CDR3. The germline V gene has CDR1 GTSNPN and CDR2 SVGIG (reference sequence). Between the trimmed V and J ends, which lost 2 bases and 0 bases, there was a span of 11 bases. In nucleotides, the CDR3 is TGTGCCTGGAGTCATTGGGGCAGCTCCTACGAGCAGTACTTC. Protein sequence: CAWSHWGSSYEQYF.

The V call is TRBV11-3, the J call TRBJ2-7, with 8 bases that match TRBD2. This CDR3 has 14 residues. Per germline, CDR1 SGHNT and CDR2 YENEEA. V lost 5 bases, J lost 5 bases, and 8 bases stayed unmatched. The CDR3 bases are TGTGCCAGCAGCCACGGGGGGGGTTTCAACGAGCAGTACTTC. The encoded protein is CASSHGGGFNEQYF.

The rearrangement links TRBV5-1 to TRBJ2-1; D gene unclear. The CDR3 sequence is 15 residues long. V shed 0 bases and J shed 4 bases, with 11 bases lying between them. The germline CDR1 and CDR2 sequences are SGHRS and YFSETQ. The CDR3 reads CASSLAPGSYNEQFF. The CDR3 nucleotides are TGCGCCAGCAGCTTGGCCCCCGGGTCGTACAATGAGCAGTTCTTC.

V gene TRBV6-6 combines with J gene TRBJ2-7; 8 bases fit TRBD2. This CDR3 region has 16 residues. Germline values: CDR1 MNHNY, CDR2 SVGAGI (reference sequence). The V segment lost 6 bases and the J segment 2 bases; nucleotides outside the gene matches: 12. CDR3 sequence reads: CASRVYGGEVTYEQYF. CDR3 coding DNA: TGTGCCAGCAGGGTGTACGGGGGGGAGGTGACCTACGAGCAGTACTTC.

The chain uses TRBV9 and TRBJ2-1; D perhaps matches TRBD1 (6 bases). CDR3 size: 14 residues. The ends were cut back, 1 base at V and 6 bases at J, with 11 bases in the middle. CDR1 SGDLS and CDR2 YYNGEE come from the germline V gene. The CDR3 region is CASSVTGTSNEQFF. The DNA for the CDR3 is TGTGCCAGCAGCGTAACCGGGACATCCAATGAGCAGTTCTTC.

The V and J genes are TRBV4-2 and TRBJ1-2, with D possibly matching TRBD1 (5 bases). The CDR3 has 16 residues. V lost 0 bases and J lost 0, with 11 bases in between. Germline V lookup: CDR1 LGHNA, CDR2 YNFKEQ. The CDR3 protein is CASSQERGRANYGYTF. The CDR3 DNA is TGTGCCAGCAGCCAAGAAAGGGGCAGAGCTAACTATGGCTACACCTTC.

V and J are TRBV7-6 and TRBJ2-7, with D tentatively TRBD2 (5 bases). Germline lookup yields CDR1 SGHVS and CDR2 FNYEAQ. CDR3 length: 14 residues. The ends were cut back, 5 bases at V and 3 bases at J, with 14 bases in the middle. CDR3 sequence (DNA): TGTGCCAGCAGCACGGGCCTTGGGAGCTACGAGCAGTACTTC. As protein: CASSTGLGSYEQYF.

The J gene is TRBJ2-3, the V gene TRBV19; D is unresolved. CDR1 and CDR2 (germline): LNHDA, SQIVND (reference sequence). This CDR3 comprises 14 residues. V lost 7 bases and J 4 bases, leaving 15 bases between the germline ends. CDR3 loop: CASTSQGEADTQYF. CDR3 bases: TGTGCCAGTACGTCCCAAGGCGAGGCAGATACGCAGTATTTT. Drawing the rest from reference TRBV19 and TRBJ2-3, the complete variable domain is DGGITQSPKYLFRKEGQNVTLSCEQNLNHDAMYWYRQDPGQGLRLIYYSQIVNDFQKGDIAEGYSVSREKKESFPLTVTSAQKNPTAFYLCASTSQGEADTQYFGPGTRLTVL.

The V and J genes are TRBV12-5 and TRBJ2-7; 9 bases are shared with TRBD2. Germline-derived CDR1 and CDR2 are LGHNT and FRNRAP. Unmatched junction bases numbered 6, after V lost 0 bases and J lost 0 bases. The CDR3 has 17 amino acids. CDR3 residues: CASGLVRGLAFSYEQYF. In DNA, the CDR3 is TGTGCTAGTGGTTTGGTACGCGGACTAGCGTTCTCCTACGAGCAGTACTTC.

The V and J genes are TRBV4-3 and TRBJ1-1; D may be TRBD1 (6 bases). Germline CDR1 reads LGHNA; CDR2 reads YSLEER. Between the trimmed V and J ends, which lost 2 bases and 5 bases, there was a span of 12 bases. This CDR3 has 14 amino acids. CDR3 protein: CASSQYLGGTEAFF. DNA of the CDR3: TGCGCCAGCAGCCAATATCTAGGGGGAACTGAAGCTTTCTTT.

The J gene is TRBJ2-3, the V gene TRBV15; 8 nucleotides align to TRBD2. J gave up 5 bases and V 5 bases, and 15 bases lay outside the gene matches. CDR3 length equals 17 residues. Germline CDR1 reads LNHNV; CDR2 reads YYDKDF (reference sequence). CDR3 DNA: TGTGCCACCAGCCGCCTAGGCGGGGGGTCGAGGGGAGATACGCAGTATTTT. This gives the protein CATSRLGGGSRGDTQYF.

The chain employs TRBV19 and TRBJ2-1; 9 bases fit TRBD1. The CDR3 is 17 amino acids. In germline, CDR1 is LNHDA, CDR2 SQIVND (reference sequence). J lost 1 base, V lost 5 bases, and 9 bases had no gene match. DNA of the CDR3: TGTGCCAGTAGTGCCAGACAGGGGGTCGGGTCCTACAATGAGCAGTTCTTC. Its protein product is CASSARQGVGSYNEQFF.